Following are 15 T cell receptor beta chains from one sample sequenced in a study of vaccination and CD4 T cells after COVID-19. The antigens these receptors bind are not known. Sequence data for DNA of cultured CD4+ T cells were generated by the Oncomine TCR Beta short-read assay. TCRdb re-analysed the PCR reads in MiXCR, keeping a single row per CDR3 protein. In the table there are 15,000 or so distinct CDR3 sequences, around half of which are singletons. Noted treatment: approximately 9-day PBMC culture with coronavirus spike peptide pools or control peptides (ViraFEST assay). The material sequenced was CD4+ T cells from blood, cultured in vitro. The receptors shown here come from a human donor who had recovered from COVID-19.

A few counts support this clonotype. V is TRBV24-1 and J is TRBJ2-1, with TRBD2 matching over 7 bases. V gave up 4 bases and J gave up 6 bases; unmatched junction bases: 11. The CDR3 runs 16 residues. Germline V gene sequence: CDR1 KGHDR, CDR2 SFDVKD. The CDR3 protein is CATSDPLAVGANEQFF. The CDR3 DNA sequence: TGTGCCACCAGTGACCCCCTAGCGGTAGGGGCCAATGAGCAGTTCTTC.

V usage is TRBV5-1 and J usage is TRBJ1-2; 12 bases map to TRBD1. The CDR3 has 16 amino acids. In germline, CDR1 is SGHRS, CDR2 YFSETQ. V lost 4 bases, J lost 2 bases, and 6 bases stayed unmatched. CDR3 bases: TGCGCCAGCAGCCCGGGGACAGGGGGCGCGAACTATGGCTACACCTTC. It codes for CASSPGTGGANYGYTF.

This chain joins TRBV21-1 and TRBJ2-2; the table assigns TRBD1, which was not confirmed against the DNA. TRBV21-1 is an annotated pseudogene. The CDR3 covers 14 residues. CDR3 loop: CASSTEQGTGELFF. The CDR3 DNA reads as TGTGCCAGCAGCACAGAACAGGGAACCGGGGAGCTGTTTTTT.

The J gene is TRBJ2-5, the V gene TRBV6-1, with 7 bases lining up with TRBD1. V lost 4 bases to trimming and J lost 5 bases; unmatched junction nucleotides: 7. The CDR3 spans 14 residues. Germline values: CDR1 MNHNS, CDR2 SASEGT. The CDR3: CASSATGVWETQYF. CDR3 sequence (DNA): TGTGCCAGCAGTGCCACAGGGGTTTGGGAGACCCAGTACTTC.

This chain uses TRBV5-1 with TRBJ2-3, with D unclear. Trimming left V 0 bases short and J 4 bases short, with 12 bases between. Per germline, CDR1 SGHRS and CDR2 YFSETQ. This CDR3 has 15 residues. This CDR3 reads CASSLGEKVPDTQYF. The CDR3 coding sequence is TGCGCCAGCAGCTTGGGTGAAAAGGTTCCAGATACGCAGTATTTT.

The chain uses TRBV11-3 and TRBJ2-3; D uncertain. This CDR3 region has 13 residues. Trimming removed 5 bases from V and 8 bases from J, with 14 bases in between. Germline CDR1 reads SGHNT; CDR2 reads YENEEA. CDR3 bases: TGTGCCAGCAGCCTCTATCGGATGGGTACGCAGTATTTT. Amino acid sequence: CASSLYRMGTQYF.

CDR3 DNA: TGTGCCAGCAGCCCTAAGACGGCACAGGGCCGGGGCTACACCTTC. Protein: CASSPKTAQGRGYTF. The chain uses TRBV7-2 and TRBJ1-2, with D possibly being TRBD1 (6 bases). The CDR3 consists of 15 residues. The V gene's germline CDR1 is SGHTA and CDR2 FQGNSA. Trimming took off 5 bases at V and 8 bases at J, with 21 bases between the two ends.

The V and J genes are TRBV21-1 and TRBJ1-2; TRBD1 is the table's D call and was not checked against the DNA. TRBV21-1 is listed as a pseudogene. The CDR3 loop spans 15 amino acids. Here the CDR3 reads CASSKITGDNYGYTF. In nucleotides, the CDR3 is TGTGCCAGCAGCAAAATAACAGGGGATAACTATGGCTACACCTTC.

This clonotype has only one observation. The rearrangement uses TRBV2 and TRBJ2-2, with TRBD1 identical over 9 bases. The germline V gene encodes CDR1 SNHLY and CDR2 FYNNEI. J lost 4 bases, V lost 6 bases, and 3 bases had no gene match. This CDR3 is 14 amino acids long. The CDR3 DNA reads TGTGCCAGCAGCCGACAGGGGGGCACCGGGGAGCTGTTTTTT. It codes for CASSRQGGTGELFF.

This clonotype was seen a handful of times. V and J are TRBV27 and TRBJ1-6; no firm D call. The CDR3 runs to 15 residues. The V gene's germline CDR1 is MNHEY and CDR2 SMNVEV (reference sequence). The V end lost 5 bases, the J end lost 5 bases, and 13 bases lay between the germline ends. CDR3 in DNA: TGTGCCAGCAGTCCCCATCTTACCGATAATTCACCCCTCCACTTT. Encoded protein: CASSPHLTDNSPLHF.

CDR3 sequence reads: CATTSPGNQPQHF. Written as DNA, the CDR3 is TGTGCCACCACCTCCCCCGGGAATCAGCCCCAGCATTTT. This rearrangement joins TRBV6-2 or TRBV6-3 to TRBJ1-5, with D unresolved. The germline V and J ends were trimmed by 10 bases and 4 bases, with 14 bases remaining between them. CDR3 length: 13 amino acids. Germline V gene lookup returns CDR1 MNHEY and CDR2 SVGEGT.

V gene TRBV12-3 or TRBV12-4 combines with J gene TRBJ2-7; the D is unclear. The CDR3 consists of 12 residues. V dropped 7 bases and J dropped 3 bases, with 10 bases sitting between them. Written as DNA, the CDR3 is TGTGCCAGCACTAGAACTCGCTACGAGCAGTACTTC. Amino acids: CASTRTRYEQYF.

This clonotype was detected a few times. This chain connects TRBV5-4 to TRBJ2-5; no reliable D call. V was cut by 0 bases and J by 5 bases, with 5 bases left in between. CDR3 length: 12 amino acids. In germline, CDR1 is SGHNT, CDR2 YYREEE (reference sequence). CDR3 sequence reads: CASSLVGETQYF. The CDR3 DNA reads as TGTGCCAGCAGCTTGGTCGGGGAGACCCAGTACTTC.

V usage is TRBV29-1 and J usage is TRBJ1-1; tentatively, D is TRBD1 (5 bases). The germline V gene encodes CDR1 SQVTM and CDR2 ANQGSEA. The CDR3 length is 16 residues. V lost 2 bases and J 1 base, leaving 17 bases between the germline ends. CDR3 bases: TGCAGCGTTGAAAAGAGGTTGGGGGGAGCGAACACTGAAGCTTTCTTT. As protein: CSVEKRLGGANTEAFF. The full variable domain, rest sourced from reference TRBV29-1 and TRBJ1-1, is SAVISQKPSRDICQRGTSLTIQCQVDSQVTMMFWYRQQPGQSLTLIATANQGSEATYESGFVIDKFPISRPNLTFSTLTVSNMSPEDSSIYLCSVEKRLGGANTEAFFGQGTRLTVV.

The chain couples TRBV20-1 to TRBJ1-6; D gene unclear. Germline V gene data show CDR1 as DFQATT and CDR2 as SNEGSKA (reference sequence). The CDR3 sequence is 17 residues long. V lost 0 bases and J lost 4, with 16 bases in between. The CDR3 protein is CSARDGSRGTYNSPLHF. The CDR3 DNA sequence: TGCAGTGCTAGAGATGGATCGCGGGGAACTTATAATTCACCCCTCCACTTT.